This T cell receptor beta chain was documented in a study of cytomegalovirus exposure and HLA in healthy donors. The CDR3 extends over 14 amino acids. The junction had 4 bases not matched to a gene; V was cut back by 4 bases and J by 2 bases. Germline V gene sequence: CDR1 LGHNA, CDR2 YSLEER. This clone was counted once. Primers included in the PCR were 60 Vbeta and 13 Jbeta primers. The repertoire was sequenced with immunoSEQ multiplex PCR; TCRdb's copy has only in-frame clones and lacks some. This table holds 150,000 to 200,000 clones, approximately 85% found once. Material: PBMCs. The clonotype was recovered from a man aged 25-45 years in good health and CMV-seropositive. J is TRBJ1-2 and V is TRBV4-3, with 7 bases matching TRBD1. DNA of the CDR3: TGCGCCAGCAGCCCTTCGACAGGGAACTATGGCTACACCTTC. This encodes CASSPSTGNYGYTF.